The entry below describes one T cell receptor beta chain. The data were obtained in a study of control samples from healthy donors and cancer patients. Clones were read by immunoSEQ multiplex PCR, and TCRdb kept only the in-frame ones, dropping some. The table has some 140,000 clones, 89% seen once; the top ten hold approximately 7.5%. The clonotype was recovered from a man aged 50-60 years with head and neck cancer. Sequencing was performed on PBMCs.

In DNA form, the CDR3 reads TGTGCCAGCATGTCGTTTTCCACAGATACGCAGTATTTT. It is translated as CASMSFSTDTQYF. The rearrangement links TRBV27 to TRBJ2-3; D call uncertain. CDR3 size: 13 residues. Germline V gene lookup returns CDR1 MNHEY and CDR2 SMNVEV (reference sequence). Trimming cost V 7 bases and J 2 bases, with 10 bases left between them.